The rows below give T cell receptor beta chains drawn from one sample of a study of response to subunit inactivated influenza vaccine. TCRdb redid the calling of the RT-PCR reads with MiXCR, one entry per CDR3 protein. The sample carries hundreds of thousands of distinct CDR3 sequences, 6.5% to 8% recorded once. The sequencing here drew on PBMCs from blood, taken about 23 months after vaccination. The receptors stem from a man between 50 and 75 years old who received an inactivated influenza vaccine. The CDR3 runs from the conserved cysteine through the conserved F or W. A D gene is named only where the DNA matches it firmly. Size values are once, few and many counts, or a class for expanded clones, and some rows have none.

V gene: TRBV4-3
D gene: .
clone size: .
J gene: TRBJ2-7
CDR3 protein: CASSQKLDLSYEQYF
CDR3 DNA: TGCGCCAGCAGCCAAAAGCTGGACCTATCCTACGAGCAGTACTTC

V gene: TRBV3-1
D gene: TRBD1
clone size: .
J gene: TRBJ1-3
CDR3 protein: CASSHLGQAPGDTIYF
CDR3 DNA: TGTGCCAGCAGCCACTTGGGACAGGCGCCGGGAGACACCATATATTTT

V gene: TRBV29-1
D gene: TRBD2
clone size: few
J gene: TRBJ2-1
CDR3 protein: CSVVMLAGGEQFF
CDR3 DNA: TGCAGCGTTGTTATGCTAGCGGGAGGTGAGCAGTTCTTC

V gene: TRBV2
D gene: TRBD1
clone size: few
J gene: TRBJ1-2
CDR3 protein: CASSPVGTGVGYTF
CDR3 DNA: TGTGCCAGCAGCCCTGTAGGGACAGGGGTGGGCTACACCTTC

V gene: TRBV10-1
D gene: TRBD1
clone size: .
J gene: TRBJ2-1
CDR3 protein: CPSSLGTVSNDEQFF
CDR3 DNA: TGCCCCAGCAGCCTGGGGACAGTCTCAAACGATGAGCAGTTCTTC

V gene: TRBV3-1
D gene: .
clone size: .
J gene: TRBJ1-2
CDR3 protein: CASSPNRAPNYGYTF
CDR3 DNA: TGTGCCAGCAGCCCTAACAGGGCACCTAACTATGGCTACACCTTC

V gene: TRBV9
D gene: TRBD2
clone size: many
J gene: TRBJ2-3
CDR3 protein: CASSGHGGEPTDTQYF
CDR3 DNA: TGTGCCAGCAGCGGACACGGGGGGGAGCCCACAGATACGCAGTATTTT

V gene: TRBV15
D gene: .
clone size: .
J gene: TRBJ2-7
CDR3 protein: CATSRALGVQYF
CDR3 DNA: TGTGCCACCAGCAGAGCTCTAGGCGTGCAGTACTTC

V gene: TRBV28
D gene: .
clone size: .
J gene: TRBJ1-4
CDR3 protein: CASSLARGLGEKLFF
CDR3 DNA: TGTGCCAGCAGCCTCGCCCGAGGGCTCGGCGAAAAACTGTTTTTT

V gene: TRBV20-1
D gene: TRBD1
clone size: .
J gene: TRBJ2-7
CDR3 protein: CSAAGTGKAYEQYF
CDR3 DNA: TGCAGTGCCGCCGGGACAGGGAAAGCCTACGAGCAGTACTTC

V gene: TRBV7-9
D gene: .
clone size: .
J gene: TRBJ2-3
CDR3 protein: CASSSPRGEDTQYF
CDR3 DNA: TGTGCCAGCAGCTCCCCCAGGGGGGAGGATACGCAGTATTTT

V gene: TRBV4-1
D gene: .
clone size: many
J gene: TRBJ2-2
CDR3 protein: CATRRGFLAGELFF
CDR3 DNA: TGCGCCACCAGACGGGGTTTTCTCGCCGGGGAGCTGTTTTTT

V gene: TRBV7-2
D gene: TRBD2
clone size: many
J gene: TRBJ2-7
CDR3 protein: CASSSASGSVYEQYF
CDR3 DNA: TGTGCCAGCAGCTCAGCTAGCGGGAGTGTCTACGAGCAGTACTTC

V gene: TRBV4-2
D gene: TRBD1
clone size: many
J gene: TRBJ2-4
CDR3 protein: CASSGQGQGAKNIQYF
CDR3 DNA: TGTGCCAGCAGCGGACAGGGACAGGGAGCCAAAAACATTCAGTACTTC

V gene: TRBV5-1
D gene: TRBD2
clone size: .
J gene: TRBJ2-1
CDR3 protein: CASKEGREGRQFF
CDR3 DNA: TGCGCCAGCAAAGAAGGGCGGGAGGGCCGCCAGTTCTTC

V gene: TRBV4-2
D gene: TRBD2
clone size: .
J gene: TRBJ2-5
CDR3 protein: CASSPTQAGVQETLYF
CDR3 DNA: TGTGCCAGCAGCCCGACACAAGCGGGGGTCCAAGAGACCCTGTACTTC

V gene: TRBV14
D gene: TRBD1
clone size: .
J gene: TRBJ2-2
CDR3 protein: CASSRWDRSTGELFF
CDR3 DNA: TGTGCCAGCAGCCGATGGGACAGATCCACCGGGGAGCTGTTTTTT

V gene: TRBV7-6
D gene: TRBD2
clone size: .
J gene: TRBJ2-7
CDR3 protein: CASSDRLAGAGEQYF
CDR3 DNA: TGTGCCAGCAGCGACAGACTAGCGGGAGCGGGTGAGCAGTACTTC

V gene: TRBV6-2/TRBV6-3
D gene: .
clone size: many
J gene: TRBJ2-3
CDR3 protein: CAGWSAETDTQYF
CDR3 DNA: TGTGCCGGATGGTCTGCGGAGACAGATACGCAGTATTTT

V gene: TRBV5-1
D gene: .
clone size: .
J gene: TRBJ1-6
CDR3 protein: CASSLVGRRYNSPLHF
CDR3 DNA: TGCGCCAGCAGCTTGGTAGGCAGAAGATATAATTCACCCCTCCACTTT

V gene: TRBV12-3/TRBV12-4
D gene: .
clone size: many
J gene: TRBJ1-5
CDR3 protein: CASSLSGRHQHF
CDR3 DNA: TGTGCCAGCAGTTTATCGGGACGTCACCAGCATTTT

V gene: TRBV7-6
D gene: .
clone size: few
J gene: TRBJ2-3
CDR3 protein: CASSLSRQVQDTQYF
CDR3 DNA: TGTGCCAGCAGCTTAAGTAGACAGGTGCAGGATACGCAGTATTTT